A selection of T cell receptor beta chains follows, all from one sample in a study of T-cell memory formation after mild COVID-19. A single record per CDR3 protein comes from TCRdb applying MiXCR to the 5' RACE reads. The sample holds 550,000 to 600,000 distinct CDR3 sequences, approximately 15% seen once. The sequencing sample was made of PBMCs or a T cell subset sorted from them (not recorded which). These receptors originate from an adult woman who had mild COVID-19 (a few samples of this study predate the infection). Cell type and time point are not known. Each CDR3 is given with its conserved first and last residue. The D gene is left open where the match is weak. Rows may omit the clone size; those that give it use once, few, many or a size class.

clone size	V gene	J gene	D gene	CDR3 DNA	CDR3 protein
NA	TRBV20-1	TRBJ1-5	NA	TGCAGTGCTATGCTACAGGGAGGCAATCAGCCCCAGCATTTT	CSAMLQGGNQPQHF
many	TRBV5-1	TRBJ2-2	NA	TGCGCCAGCAGCCAAACCATCACCGGGGAGCTGTTTTTT	CASSQTITGELFF
NA	TRBV5-5	TRBJ1-3	NA	TGTGCCAGCAGCTTGGAACCGGCTGGAAACACCATATATTTT	CASSLEPAGNTIYF
few	TRBV29-1	TRBJ1-1	TRBD1	TGCAGCGTTGCGGGGACAGGTCTTCCGGGAGCTTTCTTT	CSVAGTGLPGAFF
NA	TRBV9	TRBJ2-3	NA	TGTGCCAGCAGCTCAAGGGACATCAACGGAGATACGCAGTATTTT	CASSSRDINGDTQYF
few	TRBV29-1	TRBJ2-3	NA	TGCAGCGTTGAAGATTCCTGGGATACGCAGTATTTT	CSVEDSWDTQYF
NA	TRBV13	TRBJ2-7	NA	TGTGCCAGCAGCTTATACAGGAGCTACGAGCAGTACTTC	CASSLYRSYEQYF
few	TRBV10-3	TRBJ1-1	TRBD1	TGTGCCATCAGTGAGAGTGGGACAGGGGTTAAGGGCACTGAAGCTTTCTTT	CAISESGTGVKGTEAFF
few	TRBV19	TRBJ1-1	TRBD1	TGTGCCAGTAGTATAGACCGGGACAGGTTCACTGAAGCTTTCTTT	CASSIDRDRFTEAFF
NA	TRBV6-1	TRBJ1-5	NA	TGTGCCAGCAGCGAGGCCCTTGGTGGGCAGCCCCAGCATTTT	CASSEALGGQPQHF
NA	TRBV7-9	TRBJ1-1	NA	TGTGCCAGCAGCCCAAGACCCGAGGGGGCTTTCTTT	CASSPRPEGAFF
many	TRBV5-1	TRBJ2-2	NA	TGCGCCAGCAGCTTGGAAGTTATCGGGGAGCTGTTTTTT	CASSLEVIGELFF
few	TRBV4-1	TRBJ2-3	NA	TGCGCCAGCAGCCAAAGGGAGGGGGCAGATACGCAGTATTTT	CASSQREGADTQYF
NA	TRBV2	TRBJ1-2	NA	TGTGCCAGCAGTGTAGCAGGCCCCGGCTACACCTTC	CASSVAGPGYTF
few	TRBV2	TRBJ2-5	TRBD1	TGTGCCAGCAGGAGGGACAGGGGGACCCAAGAGACCCAGTACTTC	CASRRDRGTQETQYF
NA	TRBV30	TRBJ2-1	NA	TGTGCCTGGAGTTCTGGACTCCCCGTGGATGAGCAGTTCTTC	CAWSSGLPVDEQFF
NA	TRBV24-1	TRBJ2-1	TRBD1	TGTGCCACCAGGCCCGGACAGGGGTCTGATGAGCAGTTCTTC	CATRPGQGSDEQFF
NA	TRBV15	TRBJ2-7	NA	TGTGCCACCAGCAGAGATCTCGTGGCGCAGGGCTACGAGCAGTACTTC	CATSRDLVAQGYEQYF
NA	TRBV15	TRBJ2-7	NA	TGTGCCACCAGCAGTACCGGACGGCCAAACTACGAGCAGTACTTC	CATSSTGRPNYEQYF
NA	TRBV5-1	TRBJ2-2	NA	TGCGCCAGCCGCGAGGGGCCCCCTACCACCGGGGAGCTGTTTTTT	CASREGPPTTGELFF
NA	TRBV11-3	TRBJ2-7	NA	TGTGCCAGCAGCTTAGCTCAGCATGCCTACGAGCAGTACTTC	CASSLAQHAYEQYF
NA	TRBV10-3	TRBJ2-7	NA	TGTGCCATCAGCCACCCCTCAGGGGCCTACGAGCAGTACTTC	CAISHPSGAYEQYF
many	TRBV4-2	TRBJ1-3	NA	TGTGCCAGCAGCCCCTCTTTGGACAGCTCTGGAAACACCATATATTTT	CASSPSLDSSGNTIYF
NA	TRBV3-1	TRBJ2-2	NA	TGTGCCAGCAGCCCTCCGGGACTCATCACCGGGGAGCTGTTTTTT	CASSPPGLITGELFF
NA	TRBV20-1	TRBJ1-5	NA	TGCAGTGCTAGAGGTCCAAGGGGCGATCAGCCCCAGCATTTT	CSARGPRGDQPQHF
many	TRBV7-8	TRBJ2-1	NA	TGTGCCAGCAGCTTAGCTCCGGGAGTCTATCAGTTCTTC	CASSLAPGVYQFF
NA	TRBV20-1	TRBJ1-2	TRBD1	TGCAGTGCTAGAGATAGTATTCGGGACAGGGGGAGTGGCTACACCTTC	CSARDSIRDRGSGYTF
few	TRBV12-3/TRBV12-4	TRBJ2-2	TRBD2	TGTGCCAGCAGTTTTTCGGGACTAGCTCGACCAGGGGAGCTGTTTTTT	CASSFSGLARPGELFF
NA	TRBV6-2/TRBV6-3	TRBJ2-5	NA	TGTGCCAGCAGTTACCGGTGGGAACAAGAGACCCAGTACTTC	CASSYRWEQETQYF
many	TRBV7-2	TRBJ2-2	TRBD2	TGTGCCAGCAGAGTAGCGGGAGCGCGCGGGGAGCTGTTTTTT	CASRVAGARGELFF
NA	TRBV20-1	TRBJ2-2	NA	TGCAGTGCTAGAACTGTGAACACCGGGGAGCTGTTTTTT	CSARTVNTGELFF
NA	TRBV7-8	TRBJ2-1	NA	TGTGCCAGCAGCTTCTTCTCCGGGACTTATGAGCAGTTCTTC	CASSFFSGTYEQFF
NA	TRBV11-2	TRBJ2-7	TRBD2	TGTGCCAGCAACCCGACTAGCGGGGCATACGAGCAGTACTTC	CASNPTSGAYEQYF
few	TRBV5-6	TRBJ1-2	NA	TGTGCCAGCAGCCGTGACCTCACAGCCCCCTATGGCTACACCTTC	CASSRDLTAPYGYTF
few	TRBV20-1	TRBJ2-1	NA	TGCAGTGCTAGTGGGGGAGTTGCGGGTGAGCAGTTCTTC	CSASGGVAGEQFF
NA	TRBV12-3/TRBV12-4	TRBJ2-5	NA	TGTGCCAGCAGAAGGGACTTCCAAGAGACCCAGTACTTC	CASRRDFQETQYF
NA	TRBV7-2	TRBJ2-3	TRBD2	TGTGCCAGCAGCCCAGGGGACCTAGCGGGGGCCACAGATACGCAGTATTTT	CASSPGDLAGATDTQYF
few	TRBV20-1	TRBJ2-1	NA	TGCAGTGCTAGCCCTGGGAGCGGGTCCTACAATGAGCAGTTCTTC	CSASPGSGSYNEQFF
few	TRBV15	TRBJ2-2	TRBD1	TGTGCCACCAGCCCCACCATCCGGACAGGGGCCACCGGGGAGCTGTTTTTT	CATSPTIRTGATGELFF
once	TRBV5-1	TRBJ2-3	TRBD2	TGCGCCAGCAGCTTGATGGCGGGGGGGGACACAGATACGCAGTATTTT	CASSLMAGGDTDTQYF
NA	TRBV15	TRBJ2-7	NA	TGTGCCACCAGCTTCCGAAGGGGGGTCCACGAGCAGTACTTC	CATSFRRGVHEQYF
few	TRBV6-5	TRBJ2-7	NA	TGTGCCAGCAGCTACAGGAGGTCCGCCGAGCAGTACTTC	CASSYRRSAEQYF
few	TRBV7-2	TRBJ2-1	TRBD2	TGTGCCACCGACCAAGGGGGACTAGCGTCTAATGAGCAGTTCTTC	CATDQGGLASNEQFF
NA	TRBV4-3	TRBJ2-7	NA	TGCGCCAGCAGCCAAGACGCACCTTGGGGCGAGCAGTACTTC	CASSQDAPWGEQYF
NA	TRBV14	TRBJ2-1	NA	TGTGCCAGCAGCCAAGGACTTGGCCAGGCCTACAATGAGCAGTTCTTC	CASSQGLGQAYNEQFF
NA	TRBV12-3/TRBV12-4	TRBJ2-1	NA	TGTGCCAGCAGTTTCGTAGCACGGGAGCAGTTCTTC	CASSFVAREQFF
once	TRBV5-1	TRBJ2-1	NA	TGCGCCAGCAGCTTTCTCGTGGCCTACAATGAGCAGTTCTTC	CASSFLVAYNEQFF
few	TRBV2	TRBJ2-7	NA	TGTGCCAGCAGTGAAAGGGCCTCTCCTCGCTCCGAGCAGTACTTC	CASSERASPRSEQYF
few	TRBV5-1	TRBJ2-5	NA	TGCGCCAGCAGCTGGGGTGACAGAGATCAAGAGACCCAGTACTTC	CASSWGDRDQETQYF
many	TRBV2	TRBJ2-1	NA	TGTGCCAGCAGCGGGACTGCCATGGAGCAGTTCTTC	CASSGTAMEQFF
NA	TRBV14	TRBJ1-1	NA	TGTGCCAGCAGCTCACATATAGAAGCTTTCTTT	CASSSHIEAFF
few	TRBV20-1	TRBJ1-1	NA	TGCAGTGCTATCATCCGGGTGCCAAGAAACACTGAAGCTTTCTTT	CSAIIRVPRNTEAFF
NA	TRBV23-1	TRBJ1-1	NA	TGCGCCACCCCGGGCCGGGACCCCGAGGAAGGTGAAGCTTTCTTT	CATPGRDPEEGEAFF
few	TRBV6-6	TRBJ2-2	TRBD1	TGTGCCAGCAGTTACGGGCTACAGGGGGCCTCCGGGGAGCTGTTTTTT	CASSYGLQGASGELFF
few	TRBV11-2	TRBJ2-2	NA	TGTGCCAGCAGCCCGCAGGGAATCACCGGGGAGCTGTTTTTT	CASSPQGITGELFF
NA	TRBV4-1	TRBJ1-1	NA	TGCGCCAGCAGCCAATTTAGCCAGAACACTGAAGCTTTCTTT	CASSQFSQNTEAFF
NA	TRBV10-3	TRBJ1-2	NA	TGTGCCATCACCGGGACACCCAACTATGGCTACACCTTC	CAITGTPNYGYTF